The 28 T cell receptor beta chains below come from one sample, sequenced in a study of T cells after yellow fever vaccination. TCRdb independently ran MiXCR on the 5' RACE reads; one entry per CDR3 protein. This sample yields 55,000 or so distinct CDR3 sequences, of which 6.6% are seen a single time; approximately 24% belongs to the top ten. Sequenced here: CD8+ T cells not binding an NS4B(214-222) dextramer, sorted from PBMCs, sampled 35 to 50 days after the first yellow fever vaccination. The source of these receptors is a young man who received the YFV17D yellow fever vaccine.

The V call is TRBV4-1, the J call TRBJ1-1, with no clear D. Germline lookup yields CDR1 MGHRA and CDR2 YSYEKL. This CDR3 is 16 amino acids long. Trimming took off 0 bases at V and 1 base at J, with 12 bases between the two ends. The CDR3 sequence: CASSQEGGGSNTEAFF. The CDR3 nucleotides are TGCGCCAGCAGCCAAGAAGGAGGAGGGTCGAACACTGAAGCTTTCTTT.

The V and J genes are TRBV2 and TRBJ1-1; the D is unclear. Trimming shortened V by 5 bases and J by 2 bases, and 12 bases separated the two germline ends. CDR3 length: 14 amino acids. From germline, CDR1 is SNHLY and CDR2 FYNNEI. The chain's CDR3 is CASSPRPINTEAFF. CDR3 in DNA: TGTGCCAGCAGTCCCCGTCCAATTAACACTGAAGCTTTCTTT.

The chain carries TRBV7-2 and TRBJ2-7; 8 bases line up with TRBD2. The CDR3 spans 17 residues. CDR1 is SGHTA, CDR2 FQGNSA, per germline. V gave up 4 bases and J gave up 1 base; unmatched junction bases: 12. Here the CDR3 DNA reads TGTGCCAGCAGCTCCCGGTCTACTAGCGGAGGGTCCTACGAGCAGTACTTC. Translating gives CASSSRSTSGGSYEQYF.

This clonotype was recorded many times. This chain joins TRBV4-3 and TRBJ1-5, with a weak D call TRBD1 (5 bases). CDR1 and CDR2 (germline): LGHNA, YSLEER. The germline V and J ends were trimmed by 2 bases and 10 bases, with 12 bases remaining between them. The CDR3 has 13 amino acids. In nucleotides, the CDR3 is TGCGCCAGCAGCCAATTGCAGGGTAAACCCCAGCATTTT. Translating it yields CASSQLQGKPQHF.

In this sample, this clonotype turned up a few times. The CDR3 here is CASRYLRPHSNQPQHF. CDR3 nucleotides: TGTGCCAGTAGGTATCTGCGACCTCATAGCAATCAGCCCCAGCATTTT. The rearrangement joins TRBV19 to TRBJ1-5; no clear D gene. CDR3 length: 16 amino acids. The germline V gene has CDR1 LNHDA and CDR2 SQIVND (reference sequence). V gave up 6 bases and J gave up 0 bases, with 15 bases separating them.

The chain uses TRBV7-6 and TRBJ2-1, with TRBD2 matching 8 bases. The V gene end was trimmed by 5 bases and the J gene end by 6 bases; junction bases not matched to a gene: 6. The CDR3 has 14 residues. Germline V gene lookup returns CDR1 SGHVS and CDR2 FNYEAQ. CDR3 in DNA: TGTGCCAGCAGCCCGACCGGGACTAGCAATGAGCAGTTCTTC. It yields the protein CASSPTGTSNEQFF. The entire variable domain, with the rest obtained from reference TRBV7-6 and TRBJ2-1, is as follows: GAGVSQSPRYKVTKRGQDVALRCDPISGHVSLYWYRQALGQGPEFLTYFNYEAQQDKSGLPNDRFSAERPEGSISTLTIQRTEQRDSAMYRCASSPTGTSNEQFFGPGTRLTVL.

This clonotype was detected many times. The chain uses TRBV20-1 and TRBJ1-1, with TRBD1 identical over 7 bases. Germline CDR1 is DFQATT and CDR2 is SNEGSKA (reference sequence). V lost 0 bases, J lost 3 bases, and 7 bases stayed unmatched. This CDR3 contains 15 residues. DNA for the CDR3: TGCAGTGCTAGAGATAGGAAGGGGGCGGACACTGAAGCTTTCTTT. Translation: CSARDRKGADTEAFF.

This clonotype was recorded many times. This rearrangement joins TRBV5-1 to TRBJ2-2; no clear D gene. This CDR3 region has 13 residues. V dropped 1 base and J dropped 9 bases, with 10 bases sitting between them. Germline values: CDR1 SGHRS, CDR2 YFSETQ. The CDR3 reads CASSLIEHRELFF. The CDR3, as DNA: TGCGCCAGCAGCTTGATAGAGCACCGGGAGCTGTTTTTT.

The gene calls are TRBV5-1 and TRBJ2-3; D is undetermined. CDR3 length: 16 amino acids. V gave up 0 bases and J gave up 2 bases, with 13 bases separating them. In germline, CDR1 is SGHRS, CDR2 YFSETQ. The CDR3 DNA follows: TGCGCCAGCAGCTTGGGCGAGGCCTATTACACAGATACGCAGTATTTT. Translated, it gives CASSLGEAYYTDTQYF.

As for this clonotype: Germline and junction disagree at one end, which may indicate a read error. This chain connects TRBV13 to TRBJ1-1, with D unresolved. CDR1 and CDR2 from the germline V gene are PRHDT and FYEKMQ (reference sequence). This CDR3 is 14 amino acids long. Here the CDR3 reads CASSAQSERTEASF. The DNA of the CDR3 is TGTGCCAGCAGCGCCCAGAGTGAGCGCACTGAAGCTTCCTTT.

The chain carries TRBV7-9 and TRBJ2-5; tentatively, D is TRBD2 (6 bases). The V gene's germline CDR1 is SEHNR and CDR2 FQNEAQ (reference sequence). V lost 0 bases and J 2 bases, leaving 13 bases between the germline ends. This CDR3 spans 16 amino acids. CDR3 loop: CASSLALGGSQETQYF. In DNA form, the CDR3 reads TGTGCCAGCAGCTTAGCGTTGGGAGGCAGTCAAGAGACCCAGTACTTC. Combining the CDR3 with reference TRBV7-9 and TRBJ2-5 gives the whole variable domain DTGVSQNPRHKITKRGQNVTFRCDPISEHNRLYWYRQTLGQGPEFLTYFQNEAQLEKSRLLSDRFSAERPKGSFSTLEIQRTEQGDSAMYLCASSLALGGSQETQYFGPGTRLLVL.

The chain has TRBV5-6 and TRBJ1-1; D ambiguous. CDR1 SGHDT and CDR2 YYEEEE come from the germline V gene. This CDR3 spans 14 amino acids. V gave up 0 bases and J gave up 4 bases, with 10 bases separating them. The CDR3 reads CASSLGAGPTEAFF. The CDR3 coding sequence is TGTGCCAGCAGCTTGGGGGCGGGTCCCACTGAAGCTTTCTTT.

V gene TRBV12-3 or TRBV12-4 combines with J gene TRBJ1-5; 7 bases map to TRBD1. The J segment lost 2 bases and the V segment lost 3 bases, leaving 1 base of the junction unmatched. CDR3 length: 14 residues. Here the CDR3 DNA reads TGTGCCAGCAGTTTGGGGACAGGCAATCAGCCCCAGCATTTT. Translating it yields CASSLGTGNQPQHF.

The CDR3 spells CASSIGYGYTF. DNA for the CDR3: TGTGCCAGTAGTATAGGGTATGGCTACACCTTC. This sequence joins TRBV19 and TRBJ1-2; D gene ambiguous. Germline CDR1 and CDR2: LNHDA and SQIVND (reference sequence). CDR3 length: 11 amino acids. Deletions cut 1 base from V and 5 bases from J, with 2 bases between.

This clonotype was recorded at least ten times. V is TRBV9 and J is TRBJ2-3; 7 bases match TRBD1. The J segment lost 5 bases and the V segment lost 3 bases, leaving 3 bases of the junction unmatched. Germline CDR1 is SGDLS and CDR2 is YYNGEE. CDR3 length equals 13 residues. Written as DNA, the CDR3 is TGTGCCAGCAGCGGAGGGGGCGAAGATACGCAGTATTTT. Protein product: CASSGGGEDTQYF.

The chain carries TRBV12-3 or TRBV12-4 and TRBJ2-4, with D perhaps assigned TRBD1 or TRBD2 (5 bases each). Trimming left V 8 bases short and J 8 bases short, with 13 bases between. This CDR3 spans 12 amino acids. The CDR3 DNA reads TGTGCCAGCGGTCGTGGGGGTGACATTCAGTACTTC. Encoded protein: CASGRGGDIQYF.

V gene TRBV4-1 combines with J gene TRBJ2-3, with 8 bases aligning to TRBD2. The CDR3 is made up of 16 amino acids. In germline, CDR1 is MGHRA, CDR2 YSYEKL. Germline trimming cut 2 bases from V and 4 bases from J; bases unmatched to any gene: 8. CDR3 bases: TGCGCCAGCAGCCAAAAGGCGGCGGGGGGCCCAGATACGCAGTATTTT. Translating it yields CASSQKAAGGPDTQYF.

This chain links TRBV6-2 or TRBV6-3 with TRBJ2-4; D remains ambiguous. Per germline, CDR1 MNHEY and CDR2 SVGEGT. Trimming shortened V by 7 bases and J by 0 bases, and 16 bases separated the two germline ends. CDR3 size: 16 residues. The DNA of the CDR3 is TGTGCCAGCACAATGGATTTCCGGAAAGCCAAAAACATTCAGTACTTC. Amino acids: CASTMDFRKAKNIQYF.

In DNA, the CDR3 is TGTGCCAGCGAGGGGCAGGGGGCCCTAAACACTGAAGCTTTCTTT. Translation gives CASEGQGALNTEAFF. J is TRBJ1-1 and V is TRBV5-5, with 8 positions matching TRBD1. V trimming: 7 bases; J trimming: 2 bases; junction bases outside the gene matches: 10. The V gene's germline CDR1 is SGHKS and CDR2 YYEKEE (reference sequence). This CDR3 comprises 15 residues.

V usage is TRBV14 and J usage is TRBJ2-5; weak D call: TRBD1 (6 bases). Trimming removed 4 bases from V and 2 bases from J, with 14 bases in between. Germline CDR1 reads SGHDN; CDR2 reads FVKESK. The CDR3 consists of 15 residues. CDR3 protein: CASSPDSYNQETQYF. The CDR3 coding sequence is TGTGCCAGCAGCCCGGACAGCTACAATCAAGAGACCCAGTACTTC.

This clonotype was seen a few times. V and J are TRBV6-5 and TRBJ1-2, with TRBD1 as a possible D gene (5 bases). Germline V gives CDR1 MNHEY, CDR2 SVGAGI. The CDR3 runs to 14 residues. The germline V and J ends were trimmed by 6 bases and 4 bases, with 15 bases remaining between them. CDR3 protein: CASSPGTSFYGYTF. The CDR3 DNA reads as TGTGCCAGCAGCCCCGGGACGTCCTTCTATGGCTACACCTTC.

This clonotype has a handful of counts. CDR3 residues: CASRGTAGYEQYV. The CDR3 DNA sequence: TGTGCCAGCAGGGGGACAGCTGGCTACGAGCAGTACGTC. The chain recombines TRBV28 with TRBJ2-7, with 7 bases matching TRBD1. CDR3 length: 13 residues. Trimming cost V 6 bases and J 3 bases; bases outside gene matches: 5. From germline, CDR1 is MDHEN and CDR2 SYDVKM.

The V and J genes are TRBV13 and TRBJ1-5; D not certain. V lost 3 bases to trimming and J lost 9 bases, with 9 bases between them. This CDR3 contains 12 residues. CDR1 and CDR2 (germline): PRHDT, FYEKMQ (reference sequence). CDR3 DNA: TGTGCCAGCAGCTTTTTAGGGCGGCCCCAGCATTTT. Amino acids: CASSFLGRPQHF.

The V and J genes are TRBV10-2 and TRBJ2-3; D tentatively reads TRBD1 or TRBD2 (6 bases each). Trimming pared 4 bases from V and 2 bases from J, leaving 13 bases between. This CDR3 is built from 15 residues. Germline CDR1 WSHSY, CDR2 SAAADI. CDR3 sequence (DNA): TGCGCCAGCAGTGCGTGGGGGGCCCACACAGATACGCAGTATTTT. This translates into CASSAWGAHTDTQYF.

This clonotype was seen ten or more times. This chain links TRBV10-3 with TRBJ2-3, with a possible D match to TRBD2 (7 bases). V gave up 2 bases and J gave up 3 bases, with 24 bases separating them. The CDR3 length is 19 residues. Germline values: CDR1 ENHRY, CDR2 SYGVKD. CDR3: CAISELGGGAAGETDTQYF. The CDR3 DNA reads TGTGCCATCAGTGAGCTCGGCGGGGGCGCCGCGGGAGAGACAGATACGCAGTATTTT.

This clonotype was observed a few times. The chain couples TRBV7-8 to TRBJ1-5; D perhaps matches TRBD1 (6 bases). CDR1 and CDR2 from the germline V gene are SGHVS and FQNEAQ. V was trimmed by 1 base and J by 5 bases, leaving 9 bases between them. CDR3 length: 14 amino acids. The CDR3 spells CASSLVTGHQPQHF. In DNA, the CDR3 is TGTGCCAGCAGCTTAGTGACAGGCCATCAGCCCCAGCATTTT.

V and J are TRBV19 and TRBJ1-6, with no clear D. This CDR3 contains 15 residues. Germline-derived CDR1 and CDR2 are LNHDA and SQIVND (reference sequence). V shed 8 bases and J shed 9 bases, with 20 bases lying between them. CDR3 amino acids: CASSGVDIPTSPLHF. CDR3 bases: TGTGCCAGTTCAGGTGTCGATATACCGACTTCACCCCTCCACTTT.

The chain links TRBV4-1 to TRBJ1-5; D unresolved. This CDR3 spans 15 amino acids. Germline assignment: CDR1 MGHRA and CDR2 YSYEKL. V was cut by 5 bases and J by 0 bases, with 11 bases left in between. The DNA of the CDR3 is TGCGCCAGCAGCGAGCGACACGTTAGCAATCAGCCCCAGCATTTT. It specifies CASSERHVSNQPQHF.